A selection of T cell receptor beta chains follows, all from one sample in a study of beta chain features in type 1 diabetes. This table comes from immunoSEQ multiplex PCR, and its TCRdb copy is limited to in-frame clones, with some not included. Among hundreds of thousands of clones, 13% were seen once, and the ten largest hold approximately 0.02%. Specimen: naive CD4+ T cells from blood. These receptor sequences come from a man between 18 and 35 years old with type 1 diabetes. The CDR3 runs from the conserved cysteine through the conserved F or W. D genes are given only for firm matches. The size of a clone is reported for some rows only, either as once, few or many, or as a class for expanded clones.

j_call: TRBJ1-2; clone_size: .; d_call: .; v_call: TRBV29-1; cdr3_nt: TGCAGCGTTTTTACTAACTATGGCTACACCTTC; cdr3_aa: CSVFTNYGYTF
j_call: TRBJ2-1; clone_size: few; d_call: .; v_call: TRBV29-1; cdr3_nt: TGCAGCGTATTGGATCCGGACCCCTCCTACAATGAGCAGTTCTTC; cdr3_aa: CSVLDPDPSYNEQFF
j_call: TRBJ1-2; clone_size: few; d_call: .; v_call: TRBV9; cdr3_nt: TGTGCCAGCAGCGACCCTAGGGGAGGCTATGGCTACACCTTC; cdr3_aa: CASSDPRGGYGYTF
j_call: TRBJ1-2; clone_size: .; d_call: .; v_call: TRBV27; cdr3_nt: TGTGCCAGCAGTTTAGGCTCACCAACCAATGGCTACACCTTC; cdr3_aa: CASSLGSPTNGYTF
j_call: TRBJ2-1; clone_size: .; d_call: TRBD2; v_call: TRBV29-1; cdr3_nt: TGCAGCGCACGGGGGGTCTCCTACAATGAGCAGTTCTTC; cdr3_aa: CSARGVSYNEQFF
j_call: TRBJ2-6; clone_size: .; d_call: .; v_call: TRBV7-6; cdr3_nt: TGTGCCAGCAGCGAAATGGGGGCCAACGTCCTGACTTTC; cdr3_aa: CASSEMGANVLTF
j_call: TRBJ1-2; clone_size: .; d_call: .; v_call: TRBV28; cdr3_nt: TGTGCCAGTGCCGGGGTCTATGGCTACACCTTC; cdr3_aa: CASAGVYGYTF
j_call: TRBJ1-2; clone_size: few; d_call: TRBD1; v_call: TRBV10-3; cdr3_nt: TGTGCCATCACCGAGGACAGGCTTGGCTACACCTTC; cdr3_aa: CAITEDRLGYTF
j_call: TRBJ2-1; clone_size: .; d_call: TRBD2; v_call: TRBV2; cdr3_nt: TGTGCCAGCGGTTATTTGCTAGCGGGCAATGAGCAGTTCTTC; cdr3_aa: CASGYLLAGNEQFF
j_call: TRBJ2-7; clone_size: few; d_call: .; v_call: TRBV10-3; cdr3_nt: TGTGCCATCAGTGATCCACGGGCAGCGAGAGCCTACGAGCAGTACTTC; cdr3_aa: CAISDPRAARAYEQYF
j_call: TRBJ2-3; clone_size: few; d_call: .; v_call: TRBV5-1; cdr3_nt: TGCGCCAGCAGCTTGCAAGATACGCAGTATTTT; cdr3_aa: CASSLQDTQYF
j_call: TRBJ1-4; clone_size: .; d_call: .; v_call: TRBV7-9; cdr3_nt: TGTGCCAGCAGCCCAGGGGAGGAAAAACTGTTTTTT; cdr3_aa: CASSPGEEKLFF
j_call: TRBJ1-1; clone_size: few; d_call: .; v_call: TRBV4-1; cdr3_nt: TGCGCCAGCAGCCAAGTACGTCCCAGCGGGATTGAAGCTTTCTTT; cdr3_aa: CASSQVRPSGIEAFF
j_call: TRBJ1-2; clone_size: few; d_call: .; v_call: TRBV10-2; cdr3_nt: TGCGCCAGCAGTGCTCGAGGGGTCTATGGCTACACCTTC; cdr3_aa: CASSARGVYGYTF
j_call: TRBJ2-1; clone_size: few; d_call: TRBD2; v_call: TRBV2; cdr3_nt: TGTGCGTTTGCGCGACTAGCGGTCCACAATGAGCAGTTCTTC; cdr3_aa: CAFARLAVHNEQFF